These T cell receptor beta chains were read from a single sample in a study of blood T cell repertoires in COVID-19. Measured with immunoSEQ multiplex PCR; TCRdb has only the in-frame clones, and not every one. The table has more than 150,000 clones, about nine tenths seen once. Sequences were obtained from peripheral blood. These receptors came from a woman in her 70s with acute or convalescent COVID-19. Both conserved end residues are part of each CDR3. The order of the fields is V gene, D gene, J gene, CDR3 length, clone size, CDR3 DNA, CDR3 protein. A D gene is named only where the DNA matches it firmly. Size is omitted from some rows. Given values are once, few, many or a class for expanded clones.

TRBV6-5	-	TRBJ1-5	14	-	TGTGCCAGCATGCCGGGACAAAGCAATCAGCCCCAGCATTTT	CASMPGQSNQPQHF
TRBV19	-	TRBJ1-3	15	-	TGTGCCAGTACCCGTGTGGCGGACTCTGGAAACACCATATATTTT	CASTRVADSGNTIYF
TRBV20-1	-	TRBJ1-4	13	-	TGCAGTGCTAGTTCTTGGGGGGGTGAAAAACTGTTTTTT	CSASSWGGEKLFF
TRBV5-1	-	TRBJ2-3	12	-	TGCGCCAGCAGCTTGAACGGAGATACGCAGTATTTT	CASSLNGDTQYF
TRBV28	TRBD1	TRBJ1-2	16	-	TGTGCCAGCAGTTTACCAAATCCGGGACAGGGGAATGGCTACACCTTC	CASSLPNPGQGNGYTF
TRBV5-1	TRBD1	TRBJ1-5	19	-	TGCGCCAGCAGCTTTCCGGGACAGGGGAAAGAAAGTGGGAATCAGCCCCAGCATTTT	CASSFPGQGKESGNQPQHF
TRBV4-1	TRBD2	TRBJ2-1	17	-	TGCGCCAGCAGCCAAGATTCTAGCGGGGGCTCCTACAATGAGCAGTTCTTC	CASSQDSSGGSYNEQFF
TRBV6-2/TRBV6-3	TRBD1	TRBJ2-5	16	-	TGTGCCAGCAGTTACTCTCGGGACAGGGAACAAGAGACCCAGTACTTC	CASSYSRDREQETQYF
TRBV6-6	-	TRBJ2-4	13	-	TGTGCCAGCAGTTACCGGGAGACAAACATTCAGTACTTC	CASSYRETNIQYF
TRBV27	TRBD1	TRBJ1-6	16	few	TGTGCCAGCAGACCACCCGGGACAGCCTATAATTCACCCCTCCACTTT	CASRPPGTAYNSPLHF
TRBV19	-	TRBJ1-1	14	-	TGTGCCAGTAGTATAGATCAGAAGTACACTGAAGCTTTCTTT	CASSIDQKYTEAFF
TRBV27	TRBD1	TRBJ2-2	15	-	TGTGCCAGCAGTCCGGACAGGGGGAACACCGGGGAGCTGTTTTTT	CASSPDRGNTGELFF
TRBV7-9	TRBD1	TRBJ1-1	16	-	TGTGCCAGCAGCTTAGGGACAGGGGGCAAATCGGCTGAAGCTTTCTTT	CASSLGTGGKSAEAFF
TRBV15	TRBD1	TRBJ1-2	15	-	TGTGCCACCAGCAGAGATCCGGGACAGGGCTCCATCTACACCTTC	CATSRDPGQGSIYTF
TRBV2	-	TRBJ2-5	13	few	TGTGCCAGCAGTGAAGACTACAAAGAGACCCAGTACTTC	CASSEDYKETQYF
TRBV4-2	TRBD1	TRBJ2-3	15	-	TGTGCCAGCAGCCAAGATCAGGGGGCCGCAGATACGCAGTATTTT	CASSQDQGAADTQYF
TRBV7-9	-	TRBJ1-1	16	-	TGTGCCAGCAGCTCCCCAACTTGGAGGGCGAACACTGAAGCTTTCTTT	CASSSPTWRANTEAFF